This TCR beta chain was sequenced in a study of vaccination effects on CD4 cells after COVID-19. Study conclusions and caveats: Infection-derived and vaccine-derived clones contracted markedly late after vaccination. Only 1 of 255 vaccine-induced clones from healthy vaccinees cross-reacted with common cold coronaviruses.

Within the ViraFEST assay, antigen-specific CD4+ T cells underwent expansion with viral peptide pools prior to sequencing. Researchers isolated CD4+ T cells once approximately eleven days of culture had elapsed. Participants got two doses of BNT162b2 or mRNA-1273 vaccine. None of the vaccinated had previously contracted SARS-CoV-2, and their nucleocapsid antibodies tested negative. Cultures used 2 million to 2.5 million PBMC per well, approximately 9.5 IU/ml IL-2 and around 9.7 ug/ml peptides. Using immunoSEQ multiplex PCR, the repertoire was profiled, and TCRdb retains in-frame clones only, with some absent. The sample includes roughly 71,000 clones, around three quarters seen only once; the top ten take 0.85% to 1%. A remark on this clone: Its specificity is not known.

V gave up 1 base and J gave up 2 bases, with 13 bases separating them. Germline values: CDR1 LGHDT, CDR2 YNNKEL (reference sequence). The CDR3 sequence is 16 residues long. Specimen: CD4+ T cells from PBMCs cultured with HCoV-OC43 spike peptides, collected after COVID-19 vaccination. Subset of the sample: HCoV-OC43 spike overlapping peptide pool stimulation. The V call is TRBV3-1 (or the pseudogene TRBV3-2), the J call TRBJ2-3; D is ambiguous. The sequence was collected from a human donor who received a COVID-19 vaccine. DNA for the CDR3: TGTGCCAGCAGCCAAGGGACCCTCGCCTCCACAGATACGCAGTATTTT. Amino acids: CASSQGTLASTDTQYF.